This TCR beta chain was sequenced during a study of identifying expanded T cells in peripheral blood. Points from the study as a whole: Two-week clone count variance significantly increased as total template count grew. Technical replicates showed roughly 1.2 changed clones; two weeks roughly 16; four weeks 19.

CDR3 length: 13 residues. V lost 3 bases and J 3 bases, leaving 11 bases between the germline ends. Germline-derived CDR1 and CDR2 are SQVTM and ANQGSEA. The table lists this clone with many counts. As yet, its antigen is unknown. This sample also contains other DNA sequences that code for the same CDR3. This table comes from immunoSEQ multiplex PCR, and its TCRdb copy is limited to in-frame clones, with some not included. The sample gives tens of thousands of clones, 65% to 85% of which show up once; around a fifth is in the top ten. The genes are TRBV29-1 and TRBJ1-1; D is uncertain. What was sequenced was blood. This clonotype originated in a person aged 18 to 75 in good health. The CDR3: CSVEEPRDTEAFF. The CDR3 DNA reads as TGCAGCGTTGAGGAGCCGAGAGACACTGAAGCTTTCTTT.